These 13 T cell receptor beta chains came from one sample sequenced in a study of PD-L1 blockade in urothelial cancer. The time point is: pretreatment peripheral blood. The repertoire was sequenced with immunoSEQ multiplex PCR; TCRdb's copy has only in-frame clones and lacks some. The sample consists of about 56,000 clones, 85% of them appearing once. This sample comprised PBMCs, obtained around atezolizumab (anti-PD-L1) treatment. These receptor sequences come from a man aged 70 or older with urothelial cancer.

The chain employs TRBV7-6 and TRBJ2-1, with 10 bases matching TRBD2. Trimming cost V 4 bases and J 5 bases; bases outside gene matches: 8. Germline loops: CDR1 SGHVS, CDR2 FNYEAQ. The CDR3 is 16 amino acids. The DNA of the CDR3 is TGTGCCAGCAGCTCTCGGACTAGCGGCTTCAACAATGAGCAGTTCTTC. Translated: CASSSRTSGFNNEQFF.

The gene calls are TRBV6-1 and TRBJ1-4; D remains unclear. The CDR3 has 12 residues. V was trimmed by 0 bases and J by 12 bases, leaving 8 bases between them. Germline CDR1 is MNHNS and CDR2 is SASEGT. This CDR3 is CASSEALGELFF. The CDR3 bases are TGTGCCAGCAGTGAAGCATTGGGAGAACTGTTTTTT.

V is TRBV6-1 and J is TRBJ2-5; 8 bases are a match to TRBD2. Germline V lookup: CDR1 MNHNS, CDR2 SASEGT. The CDR3 sequence is 15 residues long. Trimming cost V 4 bases and J 1 base; bases outside gene matches: 5. The CDR3 protein is CASSAGSGVQETQYF. The CDR3 nucleotides are TGTGCCAGCAGTGCGGGTAGCGGGGTCCAAGAGACCCAGTACTTC.

This clone was detected only once. The chain recombines TRBV5-1 with TRBJ1-3; TRBD1 agrees at 7 bases. CDR3 length: 14 residues. CDR1 is SGHRS and CDR2 is YFSETQ in the germline V gene. The V and J ends lost 4 bases and 7 bases, in that order; junction bases with no gene match: 8. CDR3 nucleotide sequence: TGCGCCAGCAGCGCGGACAGGTTGGAGAACACCATATATTTT. It encodes CASSADRLENTIYF.

This clone was recorded a few times. This rearrangement joins TRBV5-1 to TRBJ2-2; 7 positions agree with TRBD2. In germline, CDR1 is SGHRS, CDR2 YFSETQ. V lost 0 bases and J lost 1; bases outside the gene matches: 3. There are 16 residues in the CDR3. The CDR3 DNA follows: TGCGCCAGCAGCTTGGGGAGCGGGAAGAACACCGGGGAGCTGTTTTTT. The encoded protein is CASSLGSGKNTGELFF. The full variable domain, with the rest looked up from reference TRBV5-1 and TRBJ2-2, is KAGVTQTPRYLIKTRGQQVTLSCSPISGHRSVSWYQQTPGQGLQFLFEYFSETQRNKGNFPGRFSGRQFSNSRSEMNVSTLELGDSALYLCASSLGSGKNTGELFFGEGSRLTVL.

The rearrangement links TRBV10-3 to TRBJ2-1, with TRBD1 matching over 7 bases. With 2 bases clipped from V and 0 bases from J, the junction kept 1 base outside the gene matches. The germline CDR1 and CDR2 sequences are ENHRY and SYGVKD. This CDR3 is 15 amino acids long. CDR3 region: CAISEGDSSYNEQFF. The CDR3 DNA reads TGTGCCATCAGTGAGGGGGACAGCTCCTACAATGAGCAGTTCTTC.

The CDR3 nucleotides are TGCAGCGTTGACAGGGGGCAAAACACCGGGGAGCTGTTTTTT. Translation gives CSVDRGQNTGELFF. The chain couples TRBV29-1 to TRBJ2-2; 8 bases are a match to TRBD1. The J segment lost 2 bases and the V segment lost 3 bases, leaving 2 bases of the junction unmatched. This CDR3 is built from 14 residues. Germline-derived CDR1 and CDR2 are SQVTM and ANQGSEA.

This clone came up once. The chain carries TRBV18 and TRBJ2-7; a weak D match, TRBD1 (6 bases). CDR1 and CDR2 from the germline V gene are KGHSH and LQKENI. V was pared by 2 bases and J by 2 bases, with 13 bases between. The CDR3 runs to 15 residues. The CDR3 sequence: CASSPTGTLTYEQYF. For the CDR3, the DNA is TGTGCCAGCTCACCAACCGGGACACTCACCTACGAGCAGTACTTC.

V and J are TRBV25-1 and TRBJ2-5; a weak D match, TRBD1 (6 bases). The germline V and J ends were trimmed by 6 bases and 3 bases, with 11 bases remaining between them. Germline CDR1 is MGHDK and CDR2 is SYGVNS. The CDR3 extends over 13 amino acids. Here the CDR3 reads CASSQGFEETQYF. In DNA, the CDR3 is TGTGCCAGCAGCCAGGGGTTCGAAGAGACCCAGTACTTC. The full variable domain, in which reference TRBV25-1 and TRBJ2-5 provide the parts outside the CDR3, is EADIYQTPRYLVIGTGKKITLECSQTMGHDKMYWYQQDPGMELHLIHYSYGVNSTEKGDLSSESTVSRIRTEHFPLTLESARPSHTSQYLCASSQGFEETQYFGPGTRLLVL.

The chain employs TRBV19 and TRBJ1-1; the match to TRBD1 covers 10 bases. The germline gives CDR1 LNHDA, CDR2 SQIVND (reference sequence). This CDR3 contains 15 residues. V lost 6 bases to trimming and J lost 4 bases; unmatched junction nucleotides: 8. As DNA, the CDR3 is TGTGCCAGTAGCGACAGGGGGCTGGGGGGCACTGAAGCTTTCTTT. Protein: CASSDRGLGGTEAFF.

V usage is TRBV5-6 and J usage is TRBJ2-6, with D maybe TRBD1 (7 bases). This CDR3 comprises 18 residues. Trimming left V 4 bases short and J 0 bases short, with 17 bases between. Germline V gene data show CDR1 as SGHDT and CDR2 as YYEEEE. CDR3 nucleotides: TGTGCCAGCAGCCCCCCGGGGGACAGAAGCTCTGGGGCCAACGTCCTGACTTTC. Its translation is CASSPPGDRSSGANVLTF.

The rearrangement links TRBV11-3 to TRBJ2-7; 8 bases are shared with TRBD2. Trimming removed 5 bases from V and 0 bases from J; junction bases left unmatched: 6. The CDR3 is 15 amino acids. From germline, CDR1 is SGHNT and CDR2 YENEEA. CDR3 nucleotide sequence: TGTGCCAGCAGCCACGGGACTAGTGACTCCTACGAGCAGTACTTC. It yields the protein CASSHGTSDSYEQYF.

In its sample, this clone was seen a few times. The chain is built from TRBV10-1 and TRBJ1-1; 12 bases are shared with TRBD1. CDR1 WNHNN and CDR2 SYGVQD come from the germline V gene (reference sequence). Germline trimming cut 9 bases from V and 5 bases from J; bases unmatched to any gene: 10. The CDR3 runs 15 residues. The CDR3 coding sequence is TGCGCCAGTGGGGACAGGGGGCAGAGGGGGACTGAAGCTTTCTTT. Translating gives CASGDRGQRGTEAFF.